This note documents a single TCR beta chain sequence. As handled by the study authors: The assay estimated nucleated cells by amplifying reference gene primers. The protocol was immunoSEQ multiplex PCR, while the TCRdb copy is restricted to in-frame clones and leaves out a portion. For V, J and clone size, that table is used; D and trimming come from the DNA. The table includes under 300,000 clones, approximately 88% detected once. The data originate from a study of blood T cell repertoires in COVID-19. The CDR3 runs 14 residues. V shed 1 base and J shed 0 bases, with 6 bases lying between them. In germline, CDR1 is SGHDN, CDR2 FVKESK. Ages ranged from about 18 to 89 years, with residence in 24 US areas.

The V and J genes are TRBV14 and TRBJ1-1; no reliable D call. Sequencing input: PBMCs or T cells enriched from blood (not recorded which). The sequence came from a woman aged 35 to 49 who had recovered from COVID-19. The CDR3 here is CASSQVVLNTEAFF. Here the CDR3 DNA reads TGTGCCAGCAGCCAAGTAGTACTGAACACTGAAGCTTTCTTT.